This TCR beta chain was profiled in a study of T cells in tumors after PD-1 blockade. Here immunoSEQ multiplex PCR was the method, and the copy in TCRdb shows in-frame clones only, minus some. Among about 60,000 clones listed, over 65% were seen once. The TCR was taken from a human donor with basal cell carcinoma. Sample: PBMCs, taken after anti-PD-1 treatment.

CDR3 nucleotides: TGCGCCAGCAGCCCGCGTTATGGCAAAAACATTCAGTACTTC. Translating it yields CASSPRYGKNIQYF. The chain joins TRBV5-1 to TRBJ2-4; no reliable D call. The CDR3 totals 14 residues. Germline CDR1 SGHRS, CDR2 YFSETQ. V lost 4 bases to trimming and J lost 3 bases, with 11 bases between them. The full variable domain, rest sourced from reference TRBV5-1 and TRBJ2-4, is KAGVTQTPRYLIKTRGQQVTLSCSPISGHRSVSWYQQTPGQGLQFLFEYFSETQRNKGNFPGRFSGRQFSNSRSEMNVSTLELGDSALYLCASSPRYGKNIQYFGAGTRLSVL.